The 23 T cell receptor beta chains listed next were all sequenced from one sample in a study of CD8 T cells in Susac syndrome (dated by TCRdb to between 2018 and 2020). Libraries came from the immunoSEQ multiplex PCR assay. RNA was extracted using the RNeasy kit, and about 0.45 to 1 ug of the RNA was reverse transcribed with random hexamers. TCRdb reran the public reads through fastp at Q25 and MiXCR, keeping productive beta chains. Rows matching on CDR3 protein sequence are summarized as one entry with the most common DNA and genes. Within this sample are some 200,000 distinct CDR3 sequences, with approximately 95% of them counted one time only. The ten largest clones add up to 0.08% to 0.095% of the sample. Material for sequencing was CD4+ T cells from PBMCs. Receptors were obtained from a human donor with multiple sclerosis.

The chain combines TRBV7-2 with TRBJ2-5; 11 positions agree with TRBD2. There are 16 residues in the CDR3. Germline values: CDR1 SGHTA, CDR2 FQGNSA. The junction had 6 bases not matched to a gene; V was cut back by 1 base and J by 5 bases. CDR3 protein: CASSLGLAGGLETQYF. In DNA form, the CDR3 reads TGTGCCAGCAGCTTAGGCCTAGCGGGAGGCTTGGAGACCCAGTACTTC.

J is TRBJ2-1 and V is TRBV20-1, with TRBD1 matching over 7 bases. Germline CDR1 reads DFQATT; CDR2 reads SNEGSKA (reference sequence). The junction had 4 bases not matched to a gene; V was cut back by 3 bases and J by 8 bases. CDR3 length: 12 amino acids. This CDR3 reads CSASSGGHEQFF. In DNA form, the CDR3 reads TGCAGTGCTAGCTCAGGGGGTCATGAGCAGTTCTTC.

The chain uses TRBV9 and TRBJ2-3; D unclear. The CDR3 is made up of 14 amino acids. Trimming pared 4 bases from V and 0 bases from J, leaving 9 bases between. Germline-derived CDR1 and CDR2 are SGDLS and YYNGEE. The CDR3 region has the DNA TGTGCCAGCAGCATCCGGGTGAGCACAGATACGCAGTATTTT. It is translated as CASSIRVSTDTQYF.

The chain couples TRBV12-3 or TRBV12-4 to TRBJ1-6, with D perhaps TRBD1 (6 bases). V dropped 6 bases and J dropped 9 bases, with 15 bases sitting between them. The CDR3 has 14 residues. This chain's CDR3 is CASRSGTFGSPLHF. CDR3 bases: TGTGCCAGCAGGTCCGGGACATTCGGTTCACCCCTCCACTTT.

V usage is TRBV7-9 and J usage is TRBJ2-5; either TRBD1 or TRBD2 may supply D (5 bases each). This CDR3 is 15 amino acids long. The V end was cut by 3 bases, the J end by 4 bases, with 15 bases between. Looked up from germline, CDR1 is SEHNR and CDR2 is FQNEAQ (reference sequence). CDR3 loop: CASSFTGTPGETQYF. The CDR3 DNA is TGTGCCAGCAGCTTCACCGGGACGCCCGGAGAGACCCAGTACTTC.

This chain connects TRBV27 to TRBJ1-2; the D gene is possibly TRBD1 (5 bases). Germline lookup yields CDR1 MNHEY and CDR2 SMNVEV (reference sequence). V was shortened by 2 bases and J by 3 bases, with 13 bases between the two germline ends. The CDR3 has 15 residues. The CDR3: CASSLTDSLDYGYTF. CDR3 sequence (DNA): TGTGCCAGCAGTTTAACCGACAGCCTCGACTATGGCTACACCTTC.

The rearrangement links TRBV14 to TRBJ2-5; 7 bases are a match to TRBD1. Germline-derived CDR1 and CDR2 are SGHDN and FVKESK. The CDR3 extends over 14 amino acids. Trimming at V came to 6 bases and at J to 2 bases, leaving 6 bases not matched to a gene. CDR3: CASSKGAPQETQYF. In DNA form, the CDR3 reads TGTGCCAGCAGTAAGGGGGCCCCTCAAGAGACCCAGTACTTC.

The rearrangement links TRBV12-3 or TRBV12-4 to TRBJ1-5; 7 positions agree with TRBD1. This CDR3 region has 15 residues. V lost 8 bases to trimming and J lost 3 bases; unmatched junction nucleotides: 10. CDR3 sequence reads: CASGYSEGANQPQHF. The CDR3 bases are TGTGCCAGCGGGTACTCTGAGGGGGCCAATCAGCCCCAGCATTTT.

The chain is built from TRBV27 and TRBJ2-2; a weak D match, TRBD1 (6 bases). Trimming pared 7 bases from V and 8 bases from J, leaving 23 bases between. This CDR3 has 16 residues. The germline V gene encodes CDR1 MNHEY and CDR2 SMNVEV (reference sequence). CDR3 bases: TGTGCCAGCACTAAATCCGGGACATCCCACCTAGGGGAGCTGTTTTTT. As protein: CASTKSGTSHLGELFF.

The V and J genes are TRBV28 and TRBJ2-7; TRBD2 is a possible D gene (6 bases). The CDR3 is made up of 14 amino acids. Germline V gene sequence: CDR1 MDHEN, CDR2 SYDVKM. The V gene lost 6 bases and the J gene lost 7 bases, with 19 bases spanning the gap. The CDR3 loop reads CASSLASSLREQYF. CDR3 sequence (DNA): TGTGCCAGCAGCCTAGCGAGCTCCCTGAGAGAGCAGTACTTC.

This clonotype was counted a single time. V and J are TRBV20-1 and TRBJ2-1; 8 bases fit TRBD2. The CDR3 has 13 residues. Losses at the gene ends were 2 bases for V and 7 bases for J; bases not matched to a gene: 4. Germline CDR1 and CDR2: DFQATT and SNEGSKA (reference sequence). The CDR3 coding sequence is TGCAGTGCTAGATTGGTAGCGGGGAATGAGCAGTTCTTC. This translates into CSARLVAGNEQFF.

V gene TRBV6-5 combines with J gene TRBJ2-3, with 9 nucleotides matching TRBD2. The CDR3 is made up of 17 amino acids. V lost 4 bases, J lost 3 bases, and 11 bases stayed unmatched. The germline CDR1 and CDR2 sequences are MNHEY and SVGAGI. In nucleotides, the CDR3 is TGTGCCAGCAGTTTGGGTCCTCTAGCGGGGCCTACAGATACGCAGTATTTT. This gives the protein CASSLGPLAGPTDTQYF.

The chain links TRBV29-1 to TRBJ1-1; tentative D call: TRBD1 (5 bases). Germline CDR1 and CDR2: SQVTM and ANQGSEA. CDR3 length: 12 amino acids. V lost 8 bases to trimming and J lost 8 bases, with 18 bases between them. The CDR3 DNA reads TGCAGCTCCGAGGCTGGGACGTCCGAAGCTTTCTTT. Its translation is CSSEAGTSEAFF.

The chain recombines TRBV18 with TRBJ1-1; D uncertain. From germline, CDR1 is KGHSH and CDR2 LQKENI. The V end lost 3 bases, the J end lost 1 base, and 12 bases lay between the germline ends. The CDR3 is made up of 15 amino acids. The CDR3: CASSPGELRNTEAFF. DNA of the CDR3: TGTGCCAGCTCACCGGGTGAACTGAGGAACACTGAAGCTTTCTTT.

The CDR3 DNA follows: TGTGCCAGCAGTACCAATCGGGACAGGGCCTATGGCTACACCTTC. Protein sequence: CASSTNRDRAYGYTF. This chain joins TRBV27 and TRBJ1-2; 9 positions match TRBD1. This CDR3 has 15 residues. CDR1 is MNHEY and CDR2 is SMNVEV in the germline V gene (reference sequence). The junction had 8 bases not matched to a gene; V was cut back by 5 bases and J by 4 bases.

The chain recombines TRBV3-1 with TRBJ2-1; D gene uncertain. V was clipped by 1 base and J by 6 bases, with 10 bases between them. The CDR3 is 14 residues long. Germline CDR1 is LGHDT and CDR2 is YNNKEL (reference sequence). CDR3 sequence: CASSQVAWANEQFF. CDR3 bases: TGTGCCAGCAGCCAAGTTGCGTGGGCCAATGAGCAGTTCTTC.

This clonotype was observed once. The chain is built from TRBV27 and TRBJ2-2, with 8 bases lining up with TRBD2. This CDR3 comprises 16 residues. J was trimmed by 5 bases and V by 7 bases; bases with no gene match: 12. Germline V gene lookup returns CDR1 MNHEY and CDR2 SMNVEV (reference sequence). CDR3 amino acids: CASKYLREARTGELFF. The CDR3 bases are TGTGCCAGCAAGTATTTGCGGGAGGCTCGAACCGGGGAGCTGTTTTTT.

The chain employs TRBV20-1 and TRBJ1-2; D remains ambiguous. CDR3 length: 15 residues. The germline gives CDR1 DFQATT, CDR2 SNEGSKA (reference sequence). Trimming stripped 8 bases from V and 4 bases from J, with 23 bases between. CDR3 region: CSSPVKSGLGYGYTF. CDR3 DNA: TGCAGTTCCCCGGTTAAAAGTGGCTTGGGCTATGGCTACACCTTC.

The gene calls are TRBV2 and TRBJ2-7; 9 bases are a match to TRBD2. The V gene's germline CDR1 is SNHLY and CDR2 FYNNEI. V dropped 8 bases and J dropped 6; count of bases not matched to a gene: 8. There are 13 residues in the CDR3. The CDR3 nucleotides are TGTGCCAGCCGAAACCTACTAGCGGGCGAGCAGTACTTC. Amino acids: CASRNLLAGEQYF.

The chain carries TRBV7-3 and TRBJ2-3; tentatively, D is TRBD2 (5 bases). CDR1 is SGHTA and CDR2 is FQGTGA in the germline V gene. CDR3 length: 14 residues. Trimming pared 1 base from V and 1 base from J, leaving 6 bases between. For the CDR3, the DNA is TGTGCCAGCAGCTTAATGCGGGGCACAGATACGCAGTATTTT. Translation: CASSLMRGTDTQYF. The full variable domain, its missing parts supplied by reference TRBV7-3 and TRBJ2-3, is GAGVSQTPSNKVTEKGKYVELRCDPISGHTALYWYRQSLGQGPEFLIYFQGTGAADDSGLPNDRFFAVRPEGSVSTLKIQRTERGDSAVYLCASSLMRGTDTQYFGPGTRLTVL.

V is TRBV29-1 and J is TRBJ2-1; TRBD1 might be the D (6 bases). The V end lost 7 bases, the J end lost 6 bases, and 22 bases lay between the germline ends. This CDR3 spans 15 amino acids. The germline V gene encodes CDR1 SQVTM and CDR2 ANQGSEA. This chain's CDR3 is CSARAPGVRGNEQFF. CDR3 DNA sequence: TGCAGCGCCAGAGCACCAGGGGTAAGGGGCAATGAGCAGTTCTTC.

V gene TRBV7-3 combines with J gene TRBJ1-1; D gene uncertain. The ends were cut back, 6 bases at V and 0 bases at J, with 11 bases in the middle. CDR1 is SGHTA, CDR2 FQGTGA, per germline. The CDR3 covers 14 residues. CDR3 DNA sequence: TGTGCCAGCAGTCTTAGTAGCATGAACACTGAAGCTTTCTTT. Protein sequence: CASSLSSMNTEAFF.

This clonotype occurred once. V usage is TRBV5-1 and J usage is TRBJ2-1; 10 nucleotides match TRBD2. Trimming took 0 bases from V and 6 from J; bases not matched to a gene: 3. This CDR3 has 15 residues. CDR1 and CDR2 (germline): SGHRS, YFSETQ. In DNA, the CDR3 is TGCGCCAGCAGCTTGGAGGCTAGCGGGAGCAATGAGCAGTTCTTC. It yields the protein CASSLEASGSNEQFF. Combining the CDR3 with reference TRBV5-1 and TRBJ2-1 gives the whole variable domain KAGVTQTPRYLIKTRGQQVTLSCSPISGHRSVSWYQQTPGQGLQFLFEYFSETQRNKGNFPGRFSGRQFSNSRSEMNVSTLELGDSALYLCASSLEASGSNEQFFGPGTRLTVL.